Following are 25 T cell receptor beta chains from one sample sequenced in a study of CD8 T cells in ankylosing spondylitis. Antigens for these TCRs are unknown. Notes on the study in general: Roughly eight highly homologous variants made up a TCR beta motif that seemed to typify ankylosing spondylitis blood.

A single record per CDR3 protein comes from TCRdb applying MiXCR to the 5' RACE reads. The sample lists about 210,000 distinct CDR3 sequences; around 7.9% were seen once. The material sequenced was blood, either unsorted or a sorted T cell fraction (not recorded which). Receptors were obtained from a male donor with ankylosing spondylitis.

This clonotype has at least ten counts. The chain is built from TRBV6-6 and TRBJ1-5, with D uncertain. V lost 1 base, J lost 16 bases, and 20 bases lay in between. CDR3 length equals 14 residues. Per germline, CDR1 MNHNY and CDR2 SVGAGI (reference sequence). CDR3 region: CASSYLPPAGPPHF. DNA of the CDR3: TGTGCCAGCAGTTACTTGCCCCCAGCCGGGCCTCCTCATTTT.

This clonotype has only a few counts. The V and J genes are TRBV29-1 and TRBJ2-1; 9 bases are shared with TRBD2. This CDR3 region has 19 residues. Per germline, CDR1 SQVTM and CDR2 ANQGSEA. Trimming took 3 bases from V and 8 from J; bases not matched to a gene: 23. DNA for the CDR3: TGCAGCGTTGACTCTCTCGAACCGGGACTAGCTGGTTTAACCGATGAGCAGTTCTTC. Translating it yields CSVDSLEPGLAGLTDEQFF.

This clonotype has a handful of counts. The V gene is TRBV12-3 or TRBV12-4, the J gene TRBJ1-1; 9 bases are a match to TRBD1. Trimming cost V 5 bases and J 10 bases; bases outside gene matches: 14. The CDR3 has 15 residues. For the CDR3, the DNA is TGTGCCAGCAGTCCTCCGGGACAGGGATATCTAGGAGCTTTCTTT. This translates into CASSPPGQGYLGAFF.

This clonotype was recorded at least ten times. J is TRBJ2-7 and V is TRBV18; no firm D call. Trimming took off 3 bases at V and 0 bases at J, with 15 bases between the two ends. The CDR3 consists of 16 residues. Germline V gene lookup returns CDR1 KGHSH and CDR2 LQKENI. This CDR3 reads CASSPDAGSPSYEQYF. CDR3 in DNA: TGTGCCAGCTCACCTGACGCCGGGTCCCCCTCCTACGAGCAGTACTTC.

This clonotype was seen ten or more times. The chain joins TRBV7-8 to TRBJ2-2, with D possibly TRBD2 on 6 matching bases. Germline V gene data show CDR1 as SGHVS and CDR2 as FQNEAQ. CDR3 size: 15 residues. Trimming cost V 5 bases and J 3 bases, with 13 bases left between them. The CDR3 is CASSKGTSYTGELFF. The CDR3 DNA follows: TGTGCCAGCAGCAAGGGGACTTCCTACACCGGGGAGCTGTTTTTT.

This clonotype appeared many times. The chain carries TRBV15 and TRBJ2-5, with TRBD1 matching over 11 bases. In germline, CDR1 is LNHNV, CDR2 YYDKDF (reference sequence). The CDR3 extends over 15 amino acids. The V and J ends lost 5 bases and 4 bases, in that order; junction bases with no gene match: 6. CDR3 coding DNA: TGTGCCACCAGCTTCCGGGACAGGGGGACAGAGACCCAGTACTTC. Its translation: CATSFRDRGTETQYF.

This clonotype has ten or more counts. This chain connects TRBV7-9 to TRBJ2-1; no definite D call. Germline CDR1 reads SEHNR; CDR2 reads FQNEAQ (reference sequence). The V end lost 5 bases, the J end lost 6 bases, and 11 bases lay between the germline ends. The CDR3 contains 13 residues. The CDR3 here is CASSRLPRNEQFF. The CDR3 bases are TGTGCCAGCAGCCGCTTACCGCGCAATGAGCAGTTCTTC. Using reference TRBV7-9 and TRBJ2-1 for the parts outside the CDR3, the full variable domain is DTGVSQNPRHKITKRGQNVTFRCDPISEHNRLYWYRQTLGQGPEFLTYFQNEAQLEKSRLLSDRFSAERPKGSFSTLEIQRTEQGDSAMYLCASSRLPRNEQFFGPGTRLTVL.

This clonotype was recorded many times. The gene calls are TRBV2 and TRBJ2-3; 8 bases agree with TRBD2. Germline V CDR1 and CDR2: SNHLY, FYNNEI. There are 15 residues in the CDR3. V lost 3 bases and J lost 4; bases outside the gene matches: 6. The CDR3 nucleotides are TGTGCCAGCAGTGAGGGCGGGGGGTGGCCAGATACGCAGTATTTT. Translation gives CASSEGGGWPDTQYF.

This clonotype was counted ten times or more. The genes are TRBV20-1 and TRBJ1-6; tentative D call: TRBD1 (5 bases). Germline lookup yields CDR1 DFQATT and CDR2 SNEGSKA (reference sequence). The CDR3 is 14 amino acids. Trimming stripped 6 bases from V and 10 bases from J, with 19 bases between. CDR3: CSALRGEDVSPLHF. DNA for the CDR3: TGCAGTGCCCTAAGAGGGGAAGATGTGTCACCCCTCCACTTT.

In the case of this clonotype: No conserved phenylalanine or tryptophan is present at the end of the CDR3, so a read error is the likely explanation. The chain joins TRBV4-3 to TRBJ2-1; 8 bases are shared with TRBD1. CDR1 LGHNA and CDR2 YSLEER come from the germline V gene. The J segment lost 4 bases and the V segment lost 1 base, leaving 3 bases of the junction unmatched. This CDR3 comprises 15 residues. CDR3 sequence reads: CASSQGTGIYNEQFL. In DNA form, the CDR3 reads TGCGCCAGCAGCCAAGGGACAGGGATATACAATGAGCAGTTCCTC.

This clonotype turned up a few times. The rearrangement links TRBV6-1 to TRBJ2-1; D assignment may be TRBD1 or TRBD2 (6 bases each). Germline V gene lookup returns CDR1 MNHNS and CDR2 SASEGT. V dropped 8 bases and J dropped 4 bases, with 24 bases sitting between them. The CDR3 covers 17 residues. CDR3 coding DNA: TGTGCCAGCGGGGGGACACCATCTAGTGGGGTGTACAATGAGCAGTTCTTC. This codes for CASGGTPSSGVYNEQFF.

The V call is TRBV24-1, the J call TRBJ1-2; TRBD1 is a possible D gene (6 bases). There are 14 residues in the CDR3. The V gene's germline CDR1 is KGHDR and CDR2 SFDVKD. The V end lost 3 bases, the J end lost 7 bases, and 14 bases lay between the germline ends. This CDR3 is CATSDLTGIRGYTF. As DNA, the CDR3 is TGTGCCACCAGTGATCTTACAGGGATCCGTGGCTACACCTTC.

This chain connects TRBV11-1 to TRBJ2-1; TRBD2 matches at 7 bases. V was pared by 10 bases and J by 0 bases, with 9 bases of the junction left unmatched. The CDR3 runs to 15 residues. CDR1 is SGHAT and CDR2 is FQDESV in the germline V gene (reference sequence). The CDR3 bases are TGTGCCACTATACTCCGGGACTACTCCTACAATGAGCAGTTCTTC. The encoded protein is CATILRDYSYNEQFF.

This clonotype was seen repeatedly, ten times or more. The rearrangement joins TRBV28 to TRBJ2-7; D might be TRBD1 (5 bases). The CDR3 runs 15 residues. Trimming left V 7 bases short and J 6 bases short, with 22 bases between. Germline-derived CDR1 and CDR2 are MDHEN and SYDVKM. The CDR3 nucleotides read TGTGCCAGCAAATTACAGGCATATGGGGCCAGCGAGCAGTACTTC. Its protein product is CASKLQAYGASEQYF.

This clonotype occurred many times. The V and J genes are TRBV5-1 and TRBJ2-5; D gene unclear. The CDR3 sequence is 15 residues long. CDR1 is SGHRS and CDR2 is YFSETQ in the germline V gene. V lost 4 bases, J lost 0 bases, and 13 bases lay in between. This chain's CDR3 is CASSRAGRDQETQYF. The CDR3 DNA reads TGCGCCAGCAGCCGAGCCGGAAGGGACCAAGAGACCCAGTACTTC.

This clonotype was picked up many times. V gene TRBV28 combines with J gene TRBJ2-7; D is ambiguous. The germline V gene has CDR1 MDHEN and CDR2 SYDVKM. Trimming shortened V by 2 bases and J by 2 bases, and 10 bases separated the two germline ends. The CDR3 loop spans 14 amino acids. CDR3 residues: CASSLMGGTYEQYF. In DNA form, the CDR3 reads TGTGCCAGCAGTTTAATGGGCGGAACCTACGAGCAGTACTTC.

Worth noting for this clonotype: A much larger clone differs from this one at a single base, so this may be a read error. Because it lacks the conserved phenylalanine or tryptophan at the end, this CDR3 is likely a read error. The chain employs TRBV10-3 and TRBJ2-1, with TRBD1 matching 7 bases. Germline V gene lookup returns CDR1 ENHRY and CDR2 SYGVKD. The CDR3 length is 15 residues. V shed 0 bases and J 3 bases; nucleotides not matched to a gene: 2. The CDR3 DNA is TGTGCCATCAGTGAGTCGAACAGGGGCTACAATGAGCAGTTCTCC. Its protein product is CAISESNRGYNEQFS.

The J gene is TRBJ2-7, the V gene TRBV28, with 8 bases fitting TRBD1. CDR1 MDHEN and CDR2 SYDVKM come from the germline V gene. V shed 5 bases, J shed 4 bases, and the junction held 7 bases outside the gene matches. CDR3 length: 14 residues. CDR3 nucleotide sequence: TGTGCCAGCAGTCGGACAGGGCGGACATACGAGCAGTACTTC. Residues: CASSRTGRTYEQYF. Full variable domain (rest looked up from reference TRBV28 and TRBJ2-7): DVKVTQSSRYLVKRTGEKVFLECVQDMDHENMFWYRQDPGLGLRLIYFSYDVKMKEKGDIPEGYSVSREKKERFSLILESASTNQTSMYLCASSRTGRTYEQYFGPGTRLTVT.

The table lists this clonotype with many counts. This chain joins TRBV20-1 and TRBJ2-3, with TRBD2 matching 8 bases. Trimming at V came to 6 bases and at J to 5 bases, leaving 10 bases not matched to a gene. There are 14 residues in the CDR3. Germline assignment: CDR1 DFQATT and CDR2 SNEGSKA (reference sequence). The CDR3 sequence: CSAQSGLALDTQYF. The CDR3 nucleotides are TGCAGTGCCCAGAGCGGACTAGCACTAGATACGCAGTATTTT.

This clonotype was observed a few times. The CDR3 here is CASSREGASYEQYF. The CDR3 DNA reads TGCGCCAGCAGCCGCGAGGGGGCCTCCTACGAGCAGTACTTC. The V and J genes are TRBV4-3 and TRBJ2-7; 7 bases agree with TRBD1. The CDR3 spans 14 residues. From germline, CDR1 is LGHNA and CDR2 YSLEER. After removal of 4 bases from V and 0 bases from J, the junction contained 3 bases not matched to a gene.

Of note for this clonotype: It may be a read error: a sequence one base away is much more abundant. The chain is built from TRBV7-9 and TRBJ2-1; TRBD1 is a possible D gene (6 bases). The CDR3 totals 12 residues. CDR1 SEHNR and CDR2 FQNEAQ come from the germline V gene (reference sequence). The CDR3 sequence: CAGSLEGTEQFF. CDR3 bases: TGTGCCGGCAGCTTAGAGGGGACAGAGCAGTTCTTC.

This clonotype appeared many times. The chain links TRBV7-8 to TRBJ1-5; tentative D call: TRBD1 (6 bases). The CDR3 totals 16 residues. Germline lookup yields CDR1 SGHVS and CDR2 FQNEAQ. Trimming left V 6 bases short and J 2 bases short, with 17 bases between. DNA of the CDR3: TGTGCCAGCAGACCTTACAGGGTTGGAGGCAATCAGCCCCAGCATTTT. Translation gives CASRPYRVGGNQPQHF.

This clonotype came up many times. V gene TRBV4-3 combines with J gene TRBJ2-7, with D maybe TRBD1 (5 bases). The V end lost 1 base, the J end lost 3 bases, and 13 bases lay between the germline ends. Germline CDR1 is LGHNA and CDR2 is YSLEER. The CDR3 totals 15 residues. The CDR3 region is CASSQGTGQIYEQYF. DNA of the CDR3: TGCGCCAGCAGCCAAGGAACAGGTCAGATCTACGAGCAGTACTTC.

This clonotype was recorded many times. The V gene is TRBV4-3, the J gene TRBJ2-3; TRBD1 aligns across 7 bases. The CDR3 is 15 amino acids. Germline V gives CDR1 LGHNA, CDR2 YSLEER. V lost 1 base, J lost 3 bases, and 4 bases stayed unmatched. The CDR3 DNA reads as TGCGCCAGCAGCCAAGTGAACAGGGGTACAGATACGCAGTATTTT. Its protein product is CASSQVNRGTDTQYF.

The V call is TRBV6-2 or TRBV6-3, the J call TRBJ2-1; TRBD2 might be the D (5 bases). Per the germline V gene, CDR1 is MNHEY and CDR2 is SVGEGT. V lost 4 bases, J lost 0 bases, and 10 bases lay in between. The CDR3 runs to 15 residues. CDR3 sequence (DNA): TGTGCCAGCAGTTTTTACGGGAACTCCTACAATGAGCAGTTCTTC. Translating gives CASSFYGNSYNEQFF.